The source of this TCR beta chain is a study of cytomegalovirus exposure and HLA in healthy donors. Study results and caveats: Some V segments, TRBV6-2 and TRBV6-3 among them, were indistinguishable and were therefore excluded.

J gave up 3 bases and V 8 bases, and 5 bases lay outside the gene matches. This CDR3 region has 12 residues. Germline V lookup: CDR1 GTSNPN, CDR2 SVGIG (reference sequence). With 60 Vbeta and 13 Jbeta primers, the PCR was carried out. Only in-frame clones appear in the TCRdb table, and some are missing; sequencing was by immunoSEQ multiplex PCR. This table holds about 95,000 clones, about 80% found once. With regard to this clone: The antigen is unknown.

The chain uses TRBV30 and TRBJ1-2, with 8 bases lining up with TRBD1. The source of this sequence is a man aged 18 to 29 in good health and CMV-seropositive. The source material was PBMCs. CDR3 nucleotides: TGTGCCGCCCAGGGACAGGACTATGGCTACACCTTC. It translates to CAAQGQDYGYTF.